This T cell receptor (beta chain) was observed in a study of shared clonotypes between healthy human individuals. Donation came from healthy HIV-negative adults that had no recent acute infections or vaccinations. The assay was carried out at the deep level. Genomic DNA (from each subset) was split evenly across several immunoSEQ plates. The authors ran unsorted PBMC replicate PCRs on about 310 ng DNA, 32,000 or so T cell genomes. Profiling relied on immunoSEQ multiplex PCR, and the TCRdb table lists in-frame clones only, not all of them. The sample holds hundreds of thousands of clones, around 81% seen once. The count of this clone is one. An end of the junction does not agree with germline; a read error may underlie this. There are 13 residues in the CDR3. Germline CDR1 WNHNN, CDR2 SYGVQD (reference sequence).

This chain uses TRBV10-1 with TRBJ2-7, with 13 bases matching TRBD2. The sample comprised PBMCs. This clonotype was sampled from a woman aged 40 to 50 in good health. Some clones in this sample may be carry-over from other donors' samples. CDR3 sequence reads: CATGTSGTGEQYF. The DNA for the CDR3 is TGTGCCACCGGGACTAGCGGGACCGGCGAGCAGTACTTC.